This T cell receptor beta chain was captured in a study of T cells expressing NK-cell markers. The CDR3 has 15 residues. CDR1 is SGHRS, CDR2 YFSETQ, per germline. After re-calling the 5' RACE reads, TCRdb lists one entry per CDR3 protein, DNA absent. The sample totals approximately 150,000 distinct CDR3 sequences; its top ten clones hold around a sixth. The source is a woman aged 18-70 years in good health. Sequencing was carried out using blood T cells: a sorted CD56 or NKG2C T cell subset, CD4+ or CD8+ T cells, or bulk PBMC T cells (not recorded which). The chain carries TRBV5-1 and TRBJ1-6; TCRdb indicates TRBD1, and absent DNA this call remains unverified. CDR3 loop: CASSLAWTDNSPLHF.